The 20 T cell receptor beta chains below come from one sample, sequenced in a study of CD8+ T cells in alopecia areata. RNA extraction and reverse transcription yielded cDNA as sequencing template. Some clones are missing from TCRdb's copy, which holds only in-frame ones; the method was immunoSEQ multiplex PCR. The repertoire holds about 150,000 clones, with roughly 44% as singletons. Sequenced input: CD4+ T cells sorted from blood. These receptors all stem from a human donor with alopecia areata.

The gene calls are TRBV29-1 and TRBJ2-1; D uncertain. Trimming removed 1 base from V and 9 bases from J, with 13 bases in between. In germline, CDR1 is SQVTM, CDR2 ANQGSEA. The CDR3 extends over 13 amino acids. The CDR3 bases are TGCAGCGTTGAAGGTCTTTTCGGTGGTGAGCAGTTCTTC. The encoded protein is CSVEGLFGGEQFF.

The V call is TRBV4-1, the J call TRBJ2-3; TRBD2 matches 8 bases. CDR1 is MGHRA, CDR2 YSYEKL, per germline. Trimming took 1 base from V and 0 from J; bases not matched to a gene: 3. The CDR3 loop spans 16 amino acids. The CDR3 sequence is CASSQAPSGSTDTQYF. The CDR3 region has the DNA TGCGCCAGCAGCCAAGCCCCTAGCGGGAGCACAGATACGCAGTATTTT.

This chain uses TRBV28 with TRBJ2-3, with 7 bases fitting TRBD2. Per germline, CDR1 MDHEN and CDR2 SYDVKM. This CDR3 has 16 amino acids. J was trimmed by 2 bases and V by 5 bases; bases with no gene match: 10. The CDR3 nucleotides are TGTGCCAGCAGTGAACCTAGCGGAGTTGACACAGATACGCAGTATTTT. Translation: CASSEPSGVDTDTQYF.

This clone was detected a few times. This chain uses TRBV6-6 with TRBJ2-5; a weak D match, TRBD2 (5 bases). Germline CDR1 reads MNHNY; CDR2 reads SVGAGI (reference sequence). The V end was cut by 6 bases, the J end by 4 bases, with 9 bases between. The CDR3 contains 12 residues. CDR3 sequence (DNA): TGTGCCAGCAGGGAGGCTTTAGAGACCCAGTACTTC. Translated: CASREALETQYF.

This chain uses TRBV28 with TRBJ1-5; unclear D gene. This CDR3 has 12 amino acids. Trimming took off 2 bases at V and 5 bases at J, with 4 bases between the two ends. Germline lookup yields CDR1 MDHEN and CDR2 SYDVKM. CDR3 coding DNA: TGTGCCAGCAGTTTAGAGGATCAGCCCCAGCATTTT. Residues: CASSLEDQPQHF.

In this sample, this clone turned up a few times. V is TRBV18 and J is TRBJ2-2; D is ambiguous. CDR1 KGHSH and CDR2 LQKENI come from the germline V gene. The CDR3 totals 15 residues. V dropped 2 bases and J dropped 3 bases, with 10 bases sitting between them. CDR3 DNA: TGTGCCAGCTCACCAAGGTCACAGTACACCGGGGAGCTGTTTTTT. Protein: CASSPRSQYTGELFF.

The genes are TRBV5-1 and TRBJ2-7; tentatively, D is TRBD1 (6 bases). With 6 bases removed from V and 3 bases from J, the gap between germline ends came to 16 bases. The CDR3 is 14 amino acids. The germline V gene encodes CDR1 SGHRS and CDR2 YFSETQ. The CDR3: CASTPDSLYYEQYF. CDR3 sequence (DNA): TGCGCCAGCACCCCGGACAGCCTTTACTACGAGCAGTACTTC.

The chain is built from TRBV2 and TRBJ2-7; 15 nucleotides line up with TRBD2. V dropped 6 bases and J dropped 2; count of bases not matched to a gene: 17. CDR3 length: 20 residues. Germline CDR1 is SNHLY and CDR2 is FYNNEI. The CDR3 region is CASREPELGLAGGKAYEQYF. For the CDR3, the DNA is TGTGCCAGCAGGGAACCGGAATTGGGACTAGCGGGAGGAAAAGCCTACGAGCAGTACTTC.

The chain employs TRBV28 and TRBJ2-7; D perhaps matches TRBD1 (6 bases). V lost 11 bases and J 3 bases, leaving 17 bases between the germline ends. Germline values: CDR1 MDHEN, CDR2 SYDVKM. The CDR3 spans 13 residues. CDR3 DNA: TGTGCCGCAATCGGGACCAGGGGCTACGAGCAGTACTTC. It encodes CAAIGTRGYEQYF.

This clone was picked up a small number of times. The chain links TRBV11-3 to TRBJ2-1; D is possibly TRBD2 (5 bases). CDR3 length: 16 amino acids. V lost 0 bases and J 10 bases, leaving 19 bases between the germline ends. The germline gives CDR1 SGHNT, CDR2 YENEEA. The CDR3 bases are TGTGCCAGCAGCTTAGATGGGCCAGCAACTGAGGGAGAGCAGTTCTTC. Translating gives CASSLDGPATEGEQFF.

V gene TRBV29-1 combines with J gene TRBJ2-1; D is uncertain. Germline values: CDR1 SQVTM, CDR2 ANQGSEA. V lost 7 bases, J lost 2 bases, and 12 bases lay in between. The CDR3 has 13 amino acids. CDR3 sequence (DNA): TGCAGCGCAAGGTTACCTACCTACAATGAGCAGTTCTTC. Translation: CSARLPTYNEQFF.

This clone was recorded only once. The J gene is TRBJ2-7, the V gene TRBV5-4; D remains ambiguous. CDR1 SGHNT and CDR2 YYREEE come from the germline V gene (reference sequence). CDR3 size: 13 residues. Trimming removed 3 bases at V and 1 base at J, with 8 bases between. The CDR3 DNA sequence: TGTGCCAGCAGCTCCGCGCGATCCTACGAGCAGTACTTC. This sequence encodes CASSSARSYEQYF. The variable domain in full, completed from reference TRBV5-4 and TRBJ2-7, reads ETGVTQSPTHLIKTRGQQVTLRCSSQSGHNTVSWYQQALGQGPQFIFQYYREEENGRGNFPPRFSGLQFPNYSSELNVNALELDDSALYLCASSSARSYEQYFGPGTRLTVT.

V and J are TRBV28 and TRBJ2-1; maybe TRBD2 (5 bases). The CDR3 runs 12 residues. Between the trimmed V and J ends, which lost 3 bases and 7 bases, there was a span of 7 bases. Germline V gene data show CDR1 as MDHEN and CDR2 as SYDVKM. The CDR3 region is CASSFRGNEQFF. The DNA of the CDR3 is TGTGCCAGCAGTTTCCGAGGGAATGAGCAGTTCTTC.

V and J are TRBV7-3 and TRBJ2-7, with D unclear. Germline-derived CDR1 and CDR2 are SGHTA and FQGTGA. The V end lost 0 bases, the J end lost 4 bases, and 19 bases lay between the germline ends. The CDR3 contains 17 residues. The CDR3 spells CASSLTSQLSNGYEQYF. DNA of the CDR3: TGTGCCAGCAGCTTAACGTCACAATTATCAAACGGATACGAGCAGTACTTC. Variable domain in full (rest from reference TRBV7-3 and TRBJ2-7): GAGVSQTPSNKVTEKGKYVELRCDPISGHTALYWYRQSLGQGPEFLIYFQGTGAADDSGLPNDRFFAVRPEGSVSTLKIQRTERGDSAVYLCASSLTSQLSNGYEQYFGPGTRLTVT.

This clone has just one count. The chain is built from TRBV27 and TRBJ1-2; 9 bases align to TRBD1. V gave up 6 bases and J gave up 8 bases; unmatched junction bases: 16. The CDR3 contains 16 residues. Germline V gives CDR1 MNHEY, CDR2 SMNVEV (reference sequence). The CDR3 DNA follows: TGTGCCAGCAGCCAGCAACAGGGGGCGAGATTCGGGGGCTACACCTTC. It yields the protein CASSQQQGARFGGYTF.

This chain connects TRBV5-6 to TRBJ2-1; D ambiguous. CDR1 SGHDT and CDR2 YYEEEE come from the germline V gene. This CDR3 contains 12 residues. V dropped 1 base and J dropped 7 bases, with 6 bases sitting between them. This CDR3 is CASSLFGNEQFF. CDR3 nucleotides: TGTGCCAGCAGCTTGTTCGGAAATGAGCAGTTCTTC.

The chain joins TRBV30 to TRBJ1-1; D is ambiguous. The CDR3 is made up of 14 amino acids. CDR1 GTSNPN and CDR2 SVGIG come from the germline V gene (reference sequence). Between the trimmed V and J ends, which lost 0 bases and 1 base, there was a span of 9 bases. The DNA of the CDR3 is TGTGCCTGGAGTGTAAGGGCACCGAACACTGAAGCTTTCTTT. Its protein product is CAWSVRAPNTEAFF.

This chain uses TRBV5-1 with TRBJ1-4; D gene uncertain. This CDR3 has 14 amino acids. V was cut by 2 bases and J by 5 bases, with 10 bases left in between. Germline lookup yields CDR1 SGHRS and CDR2 YFSETQ. The DNA of the CDR3 is TGCGCCAGCAGCTTAGGCGAGGCAAATGAAAAACTGTTTTTT. Translation gives CASSLGEANEKLFF.

This clone has only a few counts. This chain uses TRBV28 with TRBJ1-5; no clear D. The CDR3 loop spans 12 amino acids. V lost 2 bases and J lost 7, with 6 bases in between. Germline CDR1 and CDR2: MDHEN and SYDVKM. CDR3 loop: CASSLTSQPQHF. For the CDR3, the DNA is TGTGCCAGCAGTTTAACTAGCCAGCCCCAGCATTTT.

V and J are TRBV9 and TRBJ2-7; a weak D match, TRBD1 (5 bases). Germline loops: CDR1 SGDLS, CDR2 YYNGEE. V was shortened by 4 bases and J by 0 bases, with 11 bases between the two germline ends. This CDR3 comprises 14 residues. CDR3 in DNA: TGTGCCAGCAGCCGGGCTCAGGGCTCCTACGAGCAGTACTTC. Protein product: CASSRAQGSYEQYF. Variable domain in full (rest from reference TRBV9 and TRBJ2-7): DSGVTQTPKHLITATGQRVTLRCSPRSGDLSVYWYQQSLDQGLQFLIQYYNGEERAKGNILERFSAQQFPDLHSELNLSSLELGDSALYFCASSRAQGSYEQYFGPGTRLTVT.